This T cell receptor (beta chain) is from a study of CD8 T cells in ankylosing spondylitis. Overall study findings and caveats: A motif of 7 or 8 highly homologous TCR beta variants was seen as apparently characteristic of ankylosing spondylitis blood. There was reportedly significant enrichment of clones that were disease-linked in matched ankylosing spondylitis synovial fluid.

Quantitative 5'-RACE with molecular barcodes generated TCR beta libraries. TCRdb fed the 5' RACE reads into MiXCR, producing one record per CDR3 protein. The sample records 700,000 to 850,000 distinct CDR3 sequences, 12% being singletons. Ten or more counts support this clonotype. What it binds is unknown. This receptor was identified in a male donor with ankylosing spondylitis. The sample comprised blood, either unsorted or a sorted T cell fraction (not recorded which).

CDR3 DNA sequence: TGCAGTGCCGCTGGTGGTGCCAATCAGCCCCAGCATTTT. This encodes CSAAGGANQPQHF. J is TRBJ1-5 and V is TRBV20-1; D is unclear. Trimming stripped 6 bases from V and 3 bases from J, with 12 bases between. Germline-derived CDR1 and CDR2 are DFQATT and SNEGSKA (reference sequence). This CDR3 spans 13 amino acids.